This TCR beta chain is from a study of CD8+CD57+ T cells in acquired aplastic anemia. At the level of the study: Sorted CD4+ and CD8+ cells yielded roughly 3.2 ug of DNA on average. On average, healthy donors gave approximately 9.9 million reads for CD4+ cells. Findings and limits, study-wide: Researchers reported that CD8+ Simpson's diversity was not significantly different in patients versus controls. The study identified twenty-nine CD8+ CDR3 sequences shared by patients and controls.

Turning to this clonotype: The antigen remains undetermined.

CDR1 and CDR2 (germline): WSHSY, SAAADI. The CDR3 spans 14 residues. V lost 4 bases to trimming and J lost 2 bases; unmatched junction nucleotides: 3. TCR beta VDJ and CDR3 profiling used genomic DNA as template. TCRdb recomputed calls from the reads with MiXCR, one row per CDR3 protein. The sample yields some 42,000 distinct CDR3 sequences, 68% seen once. The clonotype comes from a human donor in good health, serving as a control. The chain couples TRBV10-2 to TRBJ2-7; 9 bases map to TRBD2. The sample consisted of sorted CD4+, CD8+, or CD8+CD57+ T cells (not recorded which) from PBMCs. Here the CDR3 reads CASSASGATYEQYF. The CDR3, as DNA: TGCGCCAGCAGTGCTAGCGGGGCTACCTACGAGCAGTACTTC.